The text below deals with one T cell receptor beta chain. Its antigen is unidentified. The record originates from a study of human T cells and chemical hapten exposure. Specified time point: patch test 3, about 24 weeks after DPC sensitization. Regarding treatment: therapeutic diphenylcyclopropenone sensitization with weekly scalp DPC. Blood was drawn before each patch test was applied. Donors were 18 to 70-year-old alopecia patients suitable for DPC. The authors' total RNA extraction used unfractionated whole blood. Study-wide findings and caveats: Positive correlation was observed between PT1 expanded TCR counts and patch test score.

Germline V lookup: CDR1 ENHRY, CDR2 SYGVKD. Trimming cost V 3 bases and J 2 bases, with 14 bases left between them. CDR3 length: 16 amino acids. TCRdb re-called the RACE reads through MiXCR, storing one row per CDR3 protein. The table has 210,000 or so distinct CDR3 sequences, about 22% seen once. The origin of this receptor is a woman in her 40s with alopecia areata. Some clones in this sample may be carry-over from other donors' samples. This chain uses TRBV10-3 with TRBJ2-1, with D maybe TRBD2 (5 bases). Source: whole blood, taken in connection with sensitization to the hapten diphenylcyclopropenone (DPC). CDR3 DNA: TGTGCCATCAGTGACCCGACTACCTTCCCCTACAATGAGCAGTTCTTC. As protein: CAISDPTTFPYNEQFF.